These 5 T cell receptor beta chains originate from one sample sequenced in a study of T cell repertoires in cytomegalovirus infection. TCRdb re-analysed the reads in MiXCR, keeping a single row per CDR3 protein. The sample records approximately 490,000 distinct CDR3 sequences, around 11% being singletons. The sequencing input was PBMCs. The receptors stem from a human donor in good health (CMV status not recorded). Some clones in this sample may be carry-over from other donors' samples.

This clonotype was seen ten or more times. The chain has TRBV6-1 and TRBJ1-3; TRBD1 aligns across 9 bases. Trimming cost V 5 bases and J 0 bases; bases outside gene matches: 5. The germline V gene encodes CDR1 MNHNS and CDR2 SASEGT. The CDR3 sequence is 16 residues long. CDR3 region: CASSSGQGTSGNTIYF. The CDR3 DNA follows: TGTGCCAGCAGTTCCGGACAGGGGACCTCTGGAAACACCATATATTTT.

This clonotype appeared a few times. The chain has TRBV19 and TRBJ2-7; tentatively, D is TRBD2 (6 bases). The CDR3 is 13 amino acids. Germline values: CDR1 LNHDA, CDR2 SQIVND (reference sequence). The ends were cut back, 8 bases at V and 1 base at J, with 12 bases in the middle. Here the CDR3 reads CASPRGGSYEQYF. The CDR3 DNA reads TGTGCCAGTCCCCGAGGAGGGTCCTACGAGCAGTACTTC.

This clonotype has at least ten counts. The rearrangement uses TRBV7-8 and TRBJ2-3; the match to TRBD1 covers 9 bases. The CDR3 runs 16 residues. Unmatched junction bases numbered 8, after V lost 3 bases and J lost 4 bases. Germline V gene lookup returns CDR1 SGHVS and CDR2 FQNEAQ. For the CDR3, the DNA is TGTGCCAGCAGCTTCTCTGGACAGGGGCTGGCAGATACGCAGTATTTT. Translated, it gives CASSFSGQGLADTQYF.

This clonotype was picked up many times. The J gene is TRBJ2-5, the V gene TRBV7-9; D gene uncertain. From germline, CDR1 is SEHNR and CDR2 FQNEAQ (reference sequence). Trimming cost V 1 base and J 0 bases, with 9 bases left between them. This CDR3 contains 15 residues. CDR3 sequence (DNA): TGTGCCAGCAGCTTAGTGTCTGGGTACCAAGAGACCCAGTACTTC. Its translation: CASSLVSGYQETQYF.

The sample holds many counts of this clonotype. This rearrangement joins TRBV7-9 to TRBJ2-7; TRBD1 aligns across 7 bases. This CDR3 has 14 residues. The V segment lost 5 bases and the J segment 2 bases; nucleotides outside the gene matches: 6. Per the germline V gene, CDR1 is SEHNR and CDR2 is FQNEAQ (reference sequence). CDR3 sequence: CASSPQDRTYEQYF. The CDR3 DNA reads TGTGCCAGCAGCCCACAGGACAGGACCTACGAGCAGTACTTC. The variable domain in full, completed from reference TRBV7-9 and TRBJ2-7, reads DTGVSQNPRHKITKRGQNVTFRCDPISEHNRLYWYRQTLGQGPEFLTYFQNEAQLEKSRLLSDRFSAERPKGSFSTLEIQRTEQGDSAMYLCASSPQDRTYEQYFGPGTRLTVT.